This T cell receptor beta chain was captured in a study of T-cell reconstitution after alpha-beta-depleted transplantation in children. Findings of the study overall: High day-60 TCRbeta diversity in some patients came from surviving recipient T cells and thymic progenitors. At one year after transplant, newly produced T cells mostly accounted for T-cell counts and diversity. Several hundred expanded graft clones reportedly were the source of alpha-beta T cells about two months after transplant.

The sample holds a few counts of this clonotype. Its cognate antigen is unknown. During its preparation, the TCRbeta library received unique molecular identifiers. Using its own MiXCR run on the PCR reads, TCRdb lists one record per CDR3 protein. This sample yields approximately 500,000 distinct CDR3 sequences, of which approximately 30% are seen a single time; less than 40% belongs to the top ten. This clonotype originated in a boy in the first two years of life with Wiskott-Aldrich syndrome, due to receive a stem cell transplant. Here the sequenced sample was PBMCs, taken before TCRalphabeta/CD19-depleted stem cell transplant.

This CDR3 is CASGTGVAKLFF. CDR3 bases: TGTGCCAGTGGGACAGGGGTGGCCAAACTGTTTTTT. This sequence joins TRBV2 and TRBJ1-4; 10 bases map to TRBD1. The CDR3 totals 12 residues. After removal of 9 bases from V and 11 bases from J, the junction contained 6 bases not matched to a gene. In germline, CDR1 is SNHLY, CDR2 FYNNEI.